This TCR beta chain appears in the sequencing data of a study of beta chain features in type 1 diabetes. About the research overall: Sorted cells examined across all samples numbered 107,917,701.

Trimming removed 1 base at V and 9 bases at J, with 21 bases between. The CDR3 runs to 16 residues. Germline CDR1 reads SGHVS; CDR2 reads FQNEAQ. General study results and limits: Type 1 diabetes patients had TCRB CDR3s that were shorter (moderately but significantly so) in all four CD4+ subsets. The naive, central memory and Treg TCRB repertoires showed an apparent similarity that was greater among patients than among healthy donors.

CD4+ naive, central memory, regulatory and stem cell-like memory cells were sorted via CD45RO/CCR7/CD25/CD127/CD95/CD27. All of the sorted populations showed purity greater than 95%. The whole isolated RNA underwent reverse transcription, so sequencing captured expressed TCRB transcripts. Generated by immunoSEQ multiplex PCR, the TCRdb table keeps only in-frame clones and is missing some. The sample has a few hundred thousand clones; approximately 16% are singletons. This clone was seen a few times. Antigen specificity is unknown. The sequence was collected from a young man with type 1 diabetes. The chain has TRBV7-8 and TRBJ2-5; TRBD2 might be the D (5 bases). The sequencing sample was made of naive CD4+ T cells from blood. CDR3 amino acids: CASSLDLGYSGVPQYF. As DNA, the CDR3 is TGTGCCAGCAGCTTAGACTTGGGGTACAGCGGTGTACCCCAGTACTTC.